This passage covers 19 T cell receptor beta chains from one sample sequenced in a study of cytomegalovirus exposure and HLA in healthy donors. The PCR had 60 Vbeta and 13 Jbeta primers. This table comes from immunoSEQ multiplex PCR, and its TCRdb copy is limited to in-frame clones, with some not included. Of 170,000 or so clones in the sample, about four fifths were seen once. The sequenced sample consisted of PBMCs. These receptors all come from a man aged 18 to 30 in good health and CMV-seronegative.

V gene TRBV7-8 combines with J gene TRBJ1-5; 8 bases are shared with TRBD1. V trimming: 5 bases; J trimming: 14 bases; junction bases outside the gene matches: 8. The CDR3 covers 12 residues. Germline V gene lookup returns CDR1 SGHVS and CDR2 FQNEAQ. In nucleotides, the CDR3 is TGTGCCAGCAGCGACCGGACAGGGAAGAAGCATTTT. Protein: CASSDRTGKKHF.

The genes are TRBV5-4 and TRBJ2-7; D uncertain. V was clipped by 4 bases and J by 2 bases, with 16 bases between them. This CDR3 region has 15 residues. CDR1 is SGHNT and CDR2 is YYREEE in the germline V gene (reference sequence). CDR3 residues: CASSPGGQRPYEQYF. CDR3 DNA sequence: TGTGCCAGCAGCCCTGGCGGTCAGCGCCCCTACGAGCAGTACTTC.

V and J are TRBV9 and TRBJ2-3, with 10 bases fitting TRBD1. This CDR3 region has 15 residues. Germline assignment: CDR1 SGDLS and CDR2 YYNGEE. Trimming cost V 4 bases and J 3 bases; bases outside gene matches: 5. CDR3 sequence reads: CASSTRTGGTDTQYF. For the CDR3, the DNA is TGTGCCAGCAGCACCAGGACAGGGGGAACAGATACGCAGTATTTT.

A single count supports this clone. The sample contains more than one DNA sequence encoding this CDR3. The J gene is TRBJ1-1, the V gene TRBV27; D may be TRBD1 (5 bases). The CDR3 has 13 residues. In germline, CDR1 is MNHEY, CDR2 SMNVEV (reference sequence). Trimming removed 3 bases from V and 4 bases from J, with 9 bases in between. CDR3 residues: CASSFQGGTEAFF. In nucleotides, the CDR3 is TGTGCCAGCAGTTTCCAGGGTGGCACTGAAGCTTTCTTT.

This chain connects TRBV7-9 to TRBJ1-4; a weak D match, TRBD1 (5 bases). The CDR3 length is 15 residues. Germline V lookup: CDR1 SEHNR, CDR2 FQNEAQ (reference sequence). Trimming stripped 1 base from V and 8 bases from J, with 14 bases between. CDR3 nucleotides: TGTGCCAGCAGCTTAGATTGGGGCGAAGAAGAAAAACTGTTTTTT. The encoded protein is CASSLDWGEEEKLFF.

The chain uses TRBV5-6 and TRBJ2-7; 7 nucleotides align to TRBD1. Germline V gives CDR1 SGHDT, CDR2 YYEEEE. The CDR3 runs to 13 residues. The ends lost 5 bases at V and 1 base at J; junction bases unmatched: 3. CDR3 sequence reads: CASRYRGSYEQYF. The CDR3 bases are TGTGCCAGCAGATACAGGGGTTCCTACGAGCAGTACTTC.

The chain employs TRBV23-1 and TRBJ2-4, with D possibly TRBD2 on 7 matching bases. TRBV23-1 is annotated as an ORF whose role is uncertain. Between the trimmed V and J ends, which lost 1 base and 2 bases, there was a span of 9 bases. The CDR3 extends over 15 amino acids. CDR3 protein: CASSQYGGPKNIQYF. CDR3 coding DNA: TGCGCCAGCAGTCAATACGGGGGGCCCAAAAACATTCAGTACTTC.

This chain uses TRBV7-2 with TRBJ2-7; unclear D gene. Germline CDR1 is SGHTA and CDR2 is FQGNSA. The V gene lost 4 bases and the J gene lost 7 bases, with 8 bases spanning the gap. The CDR3 covers 11 residues. The CDR3 spells CASSSSVEQYF. Here the CDR3 DNA reads TGTGCCAGCAGCTCTTCCGTGGAGCAGTACTTC.

The chain carries TRBV27 and TRBJ2-5; 7 bases align to TRBD1. The ends lost 5 bases at V and 3 bases at J; junction bases unmatched: 9. Germline loops: CDR1 MNHEY, CDR2 SMNVEV (reference sequence). The CDR3 has 15 amino acids. Here the CDR3 reads CASSKLGTAKETQYF. The CDR3 nucleotides are TGTGCCAGCAGTAAACTGGGGACAGCTAAAGAGACCCAGTACTTC.

As DNA, the CDR3 is TGTGCCAGCAGCTTGTTGCCAGGGGCCTACGAGCAGTACTTC. Its protein is CASSLLPGAYEQYF. The gene calls are TRBV5-6 and TRBJ2-7, with a possible D match to TRBD1 (6 bases). V gave up 1 base and J gave up 2 bases, with 10 bases separating them. The CDR3 is 14 residues long. Germline V CDR1 and CDR2: SGHDT, YYEEEE.

The chain recombines TRBV5-6 with TRBJ2-5; TRBD1 agrees at 10 bases. CDR1 is SGHDT, CDR2 YYEEEE, per germline. The trim removed 4 bases at V and 5 bases at J, leaving 2 bases unmatched. The CDR3 is made up of 13 amino acids. CDR3 residues: CASSGQGGETQYF. In DNA form, the CDR3 reads TGTGCCAGCAGCGGACAGGGGGGGGAGACCCAGTACTTC. The full variable domain, its missing parts supplied by reference TRBV5-6 and TRBJ2-5, is DAGVTQSPTHLIKTRGQQVTLRCSPKSGHDTVSWYQQALGQGPQFIFQYYEEEERQRGNFPDRFSGHQFPNYSSELNVNALLLGDSALYLCASSGQGGETQYFGPGTRLLVL.

CDR3 loop: CSVGQGPTGELFF. In nucleotides, the CDR3 is TGCAGCGTTGGACAGGGGCCGACCGGGGAGCTGTTTTTT. The V gene is TRBV29-1, the J gene TRBJ2-2; 8 bases map to TRBD1. This CDR3 is built from 13 residues. The germline V gene has CDR1 SQVTM and CDR2 ANQGSEA. V was clipped by 4 bases and J by 5 bases; unmatched bases: 3.

This sequence joins TRBV12-5 and TRBJ2-7; 7 bases line up with TRBD2. CDR3 length: 13 residues. V trimming: 3 bases; J trimming: 2 bases; junction bases outside the gene matches: 1. Germline values: CDR1 LGHNT, CDR2 FRNRAP. The CDR3 here is CASGFRGAYEQYF. The CDR3 bases are TGTGCTAGTGGTTTTCGGGGGGCCTACGAGCAGTACTTC.

CDR3 DNA: TGCGCCAGCAGCTTAGCCGGGGGAGATGAAAAACTGTTTTTT. Residues: CASSLAGGDEKLFF. J is TRBJ1-4 and V is TRBV5-1; D is possibly TRBD1 (5 bases). This CDR3 region has 14 residues. Trimming took off 2 bases at V and 6 bases at J, with 11 bases between the two ends. Looked up from germline, CDR1 is SGHRS and CDR2 is YFSETQ. Complete variable domain (other parts from reference TRBV5-1 and TRBJ1-4): KAGVTQTPRYLIKTRGQQVTLSCSPISGHRSVSWYQQTPGQGLQFLFEYFSETQRNKGNFPGRFSGRQFSNSRSEMNVSTLELGDSALYLCASSLAGGDEKLFFGSGTQLSVL.

The rearrangement links TRBV6-1 to TRBJ2-6; D is unresolved. Germline V lookup: CDR1 MNHNS, CDR2 SASEGT. This CDR3 spans 14 amino acids. V lost 6 bases to trimming and J lost 0 bases, with 6 bases between them. This CDR3 is CASRSSSGANVLTF. The CDR3 nucleotides are TGTGCCAGCAGAAGTAGCTCTGGGGCCAACGTCCTGACTTTC.

V gene TRBV2 combines with J gene TRBJ2-7; 7 bases line up with TRBD1. Germline V gene lookup returns CDR1 SNHLY and CDR2 FYNNEI. The CDR3 is 14 residues long. V lost 7 bases to trimming and J lost 1 base; unmatched junction nucleotides: 7. The CDR3 protein is CASKSPDRSYEQYF. The DNA for the CDR3 is TGTGCCAGCAAAAGCCCGGACAGGTCCTACGAGCAGTACTTC.

The chain carries TRBV11-2 and TRBJ2-7; D not certain. The V end was cut by 4 bases, the J end by 5 bases, with 18 bases between. The CDR3 is 15 residues long. Germline V CDR1 and CDR2: SGHAT, FQNNGV. DNA for the CDR3: TGTGCCAGCAGCTATCCTGGATCTAGGCGACACGAGCAGTACTTC. This translates into CASSYPGSRRHEQYF. Based on the CDR3 plus reference TRBV11-2 and TRBJ2-7, the full variable domain is EAGVAQSPRYKIIEKRQSVAFWCNPISGHATLYWYQQILGQGPKLLIQFQNNGVVDDSQLPKDRFSAERLKGVDSTLKIQPAKLEDSAVYLCASSYPGSRRHEQYFGPGTRLTVT.

This chain joins TRBV7-9 and TRBJ2-7; D gene ambiguous. This CDR3 spans 12 amino acids. The germline V gene encodes CDR1 SEHNR and CDR2 FQNEAQ (reference sequence). The V end was cut by 6 bases, the J end by 3 bases, with 9 bases between. CDR3 sequence reads: CASSYNSYEQYF. The CDR3 region has the DNA TGTGCCAGCAGTTATAACAGCTACGAGCAGTACTTC.

The chain recombines TRBV7-9 with TRBJ1-2; 7 bases align to TRBD1. Unmatched junction bases numbered 12, after V lost 5 bases and J lost 3 bases. CDR1 is SEHNR, CDR2 FQNEAQ, per germline (reference sequence). The CDR3 covers 16 residues. CDR3 in DNA: TGTGCCAGCAGCCAGAGGGGACAGACATCCGACTATGGCTACACCTTC. Protein sequence: CASSQRGQTSDYGYTF.